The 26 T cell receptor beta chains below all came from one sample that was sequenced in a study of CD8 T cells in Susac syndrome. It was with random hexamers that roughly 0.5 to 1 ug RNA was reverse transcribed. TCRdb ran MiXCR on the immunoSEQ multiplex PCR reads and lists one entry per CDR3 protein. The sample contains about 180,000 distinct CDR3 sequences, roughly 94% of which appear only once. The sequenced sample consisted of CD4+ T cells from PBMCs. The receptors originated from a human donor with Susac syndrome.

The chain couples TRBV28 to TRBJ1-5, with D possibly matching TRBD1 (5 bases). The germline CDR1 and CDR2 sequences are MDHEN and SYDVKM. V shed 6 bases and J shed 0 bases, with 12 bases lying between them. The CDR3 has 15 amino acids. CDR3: CASRTSGHSNQPQHF. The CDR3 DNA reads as TGTGCCAGCAGGACCTCAGGACATAGCAATCAGCCCCAGCATTTT. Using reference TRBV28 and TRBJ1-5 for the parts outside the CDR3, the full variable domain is DVKVTQSSRYLVKRTGEKVFLECVQDMDHENMFWYRQDPGLGLRLIYFSYDVKMKEKGDIPEGYSVSREKKERFSLILESASTNQTSMYLCASRTSGHSNQPQHFGDGTRLSIL.

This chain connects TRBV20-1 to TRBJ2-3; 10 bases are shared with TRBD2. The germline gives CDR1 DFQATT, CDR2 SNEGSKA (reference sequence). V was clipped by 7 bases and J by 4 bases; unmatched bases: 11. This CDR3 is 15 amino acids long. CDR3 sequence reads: CSVTGTSAGSDTQYF. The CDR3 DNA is TGCAGTGTCACCGGGACTAGCGCAGGGTCAGATACGCAGTATTTT.

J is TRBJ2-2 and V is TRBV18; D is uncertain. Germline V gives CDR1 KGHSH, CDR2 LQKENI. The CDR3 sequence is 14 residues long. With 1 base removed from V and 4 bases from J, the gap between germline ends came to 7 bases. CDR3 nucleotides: TGTGCCAGCTCACCACTTAAAGCCACCGGGGAGCTGTTTTTT. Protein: CASSPLKATGELFF.

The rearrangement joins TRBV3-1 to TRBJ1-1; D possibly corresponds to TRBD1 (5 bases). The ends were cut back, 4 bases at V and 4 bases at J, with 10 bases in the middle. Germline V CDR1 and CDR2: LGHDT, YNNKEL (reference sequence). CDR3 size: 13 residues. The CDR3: CASSPGHRTEAFF. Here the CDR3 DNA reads TGTGCCAGCAGCCCCGGACATCGCACTGAAGCTTTCTTT.

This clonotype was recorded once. The CDR3 nucleotides are TGCAGTGCTGCGGTTGTCAGCCCGAAGGCTGAAGCTTTCTTT. This encodes CSAAVVSPKAEAFF. The chain uses TRBV20-1 and TRBJ1-1; no reliable D call. Trimming pared 5 bases from V and 6 bases from J, leaving 19 bases between. This CDR3 has 14 amino acids. CDR1 is DFQATT and CDR2 is SNEGSKA in the germline V gene (reference sequence).

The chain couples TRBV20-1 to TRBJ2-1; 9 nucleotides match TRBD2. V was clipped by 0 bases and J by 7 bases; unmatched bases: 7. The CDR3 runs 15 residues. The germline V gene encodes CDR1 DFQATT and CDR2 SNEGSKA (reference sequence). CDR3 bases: TGCAGTGCTAGAGATCTGAGCGGGGGGCGAAATGAGCAGTTCTTC. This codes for CSARDLSGGRNEQFF.

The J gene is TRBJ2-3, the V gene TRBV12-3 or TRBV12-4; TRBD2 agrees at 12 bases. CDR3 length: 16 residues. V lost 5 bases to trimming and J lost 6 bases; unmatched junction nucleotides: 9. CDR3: CASSPMLAGGIDTQYF. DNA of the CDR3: TGTGCCAGCAGTCCGATGCTAGCGGGAGGGATTGATACGCAGTATTTT.

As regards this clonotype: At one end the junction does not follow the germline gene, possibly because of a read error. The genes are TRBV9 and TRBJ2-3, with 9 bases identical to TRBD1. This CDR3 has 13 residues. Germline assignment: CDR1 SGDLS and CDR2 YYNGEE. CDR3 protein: CCHTGGTTDTQYF. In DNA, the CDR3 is TGCTGTCATACAGGGGGCACCACAGATACGCAGTATTTT.

CDR3 sequence reads: CASSIDYGASNQPQHF. CDR3 coding DNA: TGTGCCAGCAGTATCGACTACGGGGCGAGCAATCAGCCCCAGCATTTT. The V call is TRBV27, the J call TRBJ1-5; D may be TRBD1 (5 bases). CDR3 length equals 16 residues. Germline V gives CDR1 MNHEY, CDR2 SMNVEV (reference sequence). V shed 5 bases and J shed 1 base, with 15 bases lying between them.

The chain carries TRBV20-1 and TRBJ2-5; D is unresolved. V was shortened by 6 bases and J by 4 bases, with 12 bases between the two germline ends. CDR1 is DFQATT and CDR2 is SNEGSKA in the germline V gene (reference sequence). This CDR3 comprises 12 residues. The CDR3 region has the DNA TGCAGTGCCGGACGGTCGGGAGAGACCCAGTACTTC. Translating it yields CSAGRSGETQYF.

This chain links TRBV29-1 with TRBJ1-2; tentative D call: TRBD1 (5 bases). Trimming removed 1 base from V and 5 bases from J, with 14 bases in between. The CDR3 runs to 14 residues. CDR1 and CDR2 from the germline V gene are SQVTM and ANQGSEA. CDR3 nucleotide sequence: TGCAGCGTTGAAGTCTCGTTGGGGGTATATGGCTACACCTTC. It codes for CSVEVSLGVYGYTF.

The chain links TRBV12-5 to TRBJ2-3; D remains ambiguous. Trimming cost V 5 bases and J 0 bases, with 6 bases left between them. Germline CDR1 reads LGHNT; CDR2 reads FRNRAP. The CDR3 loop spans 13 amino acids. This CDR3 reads CASGPSSTDTQYF. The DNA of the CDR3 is TGTGCTAGTGGTCCCTCCAGCACAGATACGCAGTATTTT.

In DNA, the CDR3 is TGCGCCAGCAGTCACGACAGGGATTGCTATGGCTACACCTTC. It specifies CASSHDRDCYGYTF. This rearrangement joins TRBV23-1 to TRBJ1-2, with 7 bases aligning to TRBD1. TRBV23-1 is identified as an open reading frame with a role that is uncertain. The V segment lost 3 bases and the J segment 4 bases; nucleotides outside the gene matches: 5. This CDR3 is 14 amino acids long.

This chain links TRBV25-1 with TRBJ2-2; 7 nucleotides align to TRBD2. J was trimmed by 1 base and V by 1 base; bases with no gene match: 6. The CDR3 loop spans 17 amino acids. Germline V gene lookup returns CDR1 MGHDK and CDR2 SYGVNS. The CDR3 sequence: CASSESPKRGNTGELFF. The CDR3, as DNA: TGTGCCAGCAGTGAATCCCCCAAGCGGGGGAACACCGGGGAGCTGTTTTTT.

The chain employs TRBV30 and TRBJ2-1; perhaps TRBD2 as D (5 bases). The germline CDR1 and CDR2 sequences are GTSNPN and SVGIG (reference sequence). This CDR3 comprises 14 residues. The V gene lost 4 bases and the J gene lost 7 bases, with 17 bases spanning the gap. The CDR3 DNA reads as TGTGCCTGGAATCCCAGGCCTAGCCCTAATGAGCAGTTCTTC. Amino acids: CAWNPRPSPNEQFF.

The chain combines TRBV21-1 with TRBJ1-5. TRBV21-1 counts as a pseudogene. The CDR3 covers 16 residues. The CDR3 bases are TGTGCCAGCAGCAAAGTCGTTGTACAGCGCAATCAGCCCCAGCATTTT. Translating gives CASSKVVVQRNQPQHF.

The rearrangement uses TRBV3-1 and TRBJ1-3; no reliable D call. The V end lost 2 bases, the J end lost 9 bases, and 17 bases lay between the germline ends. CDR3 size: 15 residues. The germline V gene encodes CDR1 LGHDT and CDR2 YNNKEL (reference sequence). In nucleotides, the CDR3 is TGTGCCAGCAGCCAACTGACCGGCGCGGAGAGCACCATATATTTT. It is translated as CASSQLTGAESTIYF.

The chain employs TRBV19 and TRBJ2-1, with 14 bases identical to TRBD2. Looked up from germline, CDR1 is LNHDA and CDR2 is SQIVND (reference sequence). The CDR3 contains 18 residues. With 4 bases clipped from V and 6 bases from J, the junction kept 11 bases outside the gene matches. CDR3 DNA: TGTGCCAGTAGTACCAGGGGACTAGCGGGAGTAGTCCCCAATGAGCAGTTCTTC. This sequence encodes CASSTRGLAGVVPNEQFF.

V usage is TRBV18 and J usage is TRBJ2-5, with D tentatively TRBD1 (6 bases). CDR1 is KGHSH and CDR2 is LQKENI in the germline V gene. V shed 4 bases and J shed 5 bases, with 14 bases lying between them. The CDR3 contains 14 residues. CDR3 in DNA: TGTGCCAGCTCACTACACAGGGAGTTGGAGACCCAGTACTTC. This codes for CASSLHRELETQYF.

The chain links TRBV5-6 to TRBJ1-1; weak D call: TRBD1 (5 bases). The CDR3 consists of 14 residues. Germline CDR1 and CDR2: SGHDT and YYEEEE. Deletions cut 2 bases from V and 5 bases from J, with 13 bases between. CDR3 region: CASSLLQAGTEAFF. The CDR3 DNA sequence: TGTGCCAGCAGCTTACTGCAGGCAGGGACTGAAGCTTTCTTT.

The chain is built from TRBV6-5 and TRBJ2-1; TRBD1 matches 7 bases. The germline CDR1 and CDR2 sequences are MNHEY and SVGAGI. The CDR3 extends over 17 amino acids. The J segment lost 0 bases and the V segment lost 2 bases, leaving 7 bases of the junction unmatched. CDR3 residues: CASSYRLGGGSYNEQFF. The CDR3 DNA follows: TGTGCCAGCAGTTACAGATTAGGGGGCGGCTCCTACAATGAGCAGTTCTTC.

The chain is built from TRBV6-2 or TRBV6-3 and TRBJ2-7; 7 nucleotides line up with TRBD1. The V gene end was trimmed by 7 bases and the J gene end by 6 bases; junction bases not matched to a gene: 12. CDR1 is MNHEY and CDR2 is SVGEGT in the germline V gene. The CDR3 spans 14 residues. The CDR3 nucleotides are TGTGCCAGCAATGACTTCGGTACAGGGGCCGAGCAGTACTTC. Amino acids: CASNDFGTGAEQYF.

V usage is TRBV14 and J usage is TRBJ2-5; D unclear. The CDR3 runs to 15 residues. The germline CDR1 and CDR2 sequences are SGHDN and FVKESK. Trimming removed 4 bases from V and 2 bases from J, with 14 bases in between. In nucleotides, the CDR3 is TGTGCCAGCAGCCCCCAGCCGGCTCGACAAGAGACCCAGTACTTC. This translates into CASSPQPARQETQYF.

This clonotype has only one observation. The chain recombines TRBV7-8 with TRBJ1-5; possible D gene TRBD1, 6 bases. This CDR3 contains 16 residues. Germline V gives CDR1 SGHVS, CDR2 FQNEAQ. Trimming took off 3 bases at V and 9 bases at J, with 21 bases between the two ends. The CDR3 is CASSFISEGGISPQHF. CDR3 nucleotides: TGTGCCAGCAGCTTTATATCCGAAGGGGGGATTTCGCCCCAGCATTTT.

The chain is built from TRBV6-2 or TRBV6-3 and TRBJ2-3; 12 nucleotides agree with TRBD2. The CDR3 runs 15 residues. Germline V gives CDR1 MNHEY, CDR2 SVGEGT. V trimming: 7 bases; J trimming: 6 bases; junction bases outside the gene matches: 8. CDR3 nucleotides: TGTGCCAGCACCCTAGCGGGAGGGCCTGGGGATACGCAGTATTTT. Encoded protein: CASTLAGGPGDTQYF.

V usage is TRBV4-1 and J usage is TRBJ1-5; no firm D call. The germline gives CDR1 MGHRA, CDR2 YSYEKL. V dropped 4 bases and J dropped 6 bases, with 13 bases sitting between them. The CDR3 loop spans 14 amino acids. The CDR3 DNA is TGCGCCAGCAGCCCCGGGCCAGTAGGTCAGCCCCAGCATTTT. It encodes CASSPGPVGQPQHF.